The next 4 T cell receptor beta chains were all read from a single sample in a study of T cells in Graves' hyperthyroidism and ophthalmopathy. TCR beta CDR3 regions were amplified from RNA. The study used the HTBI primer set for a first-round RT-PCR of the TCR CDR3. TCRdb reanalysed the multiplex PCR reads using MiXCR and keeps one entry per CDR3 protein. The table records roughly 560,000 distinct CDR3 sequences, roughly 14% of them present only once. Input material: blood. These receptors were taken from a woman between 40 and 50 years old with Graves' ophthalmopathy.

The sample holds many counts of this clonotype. CDR3 in DNA: TGTGCCACACGGGGTATCGAAAACAGTTATGGCTACACCTTC. Translation gives CATRGIENSYGYTF. This rearrangement joins TRBV10-3 to TRBJ1-2; D uncertain. Germline CDR1 ENHRY, CDR2 SYGVKD. Trimming cost V 10 bases and J 5 bases, with 20 bases left between them. This CDR3 spans 14 amino acids.

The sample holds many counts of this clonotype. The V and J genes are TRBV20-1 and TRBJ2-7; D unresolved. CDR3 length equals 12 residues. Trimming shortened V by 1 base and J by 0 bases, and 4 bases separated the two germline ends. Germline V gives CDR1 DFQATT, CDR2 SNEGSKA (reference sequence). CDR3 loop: CSARGDSYEQYF. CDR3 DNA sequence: TGCAGTGCTAGAGGCGACTCCTACGAGCAGTACTTC.

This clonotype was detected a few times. DNA of the CDR3: TGCGCCAGCAGCTTGGCCGGGACAGGGGGCAGTGAAGCTTTCTTT. Its protein product is CASSLAGTGGSEAFF. This rearrangement joins TRBV5-1 to TRBJ1-1; TRBD1 matches 12 bases. Germline V gene sequence: CDR1 SGHRS, CDR2 YFSETQ. The CDR3 loop spans 15 amino acids. V lost 0 bases and J lost 7; bases outside the gene matches: 4.

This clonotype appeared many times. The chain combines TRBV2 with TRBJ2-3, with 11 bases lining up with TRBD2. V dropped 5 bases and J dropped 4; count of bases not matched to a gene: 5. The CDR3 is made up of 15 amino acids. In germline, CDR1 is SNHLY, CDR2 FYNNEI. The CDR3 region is CASSFTSGGADTQYF. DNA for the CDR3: TGTGCCAGCAGTTTTACTAGCGGGGGCGCAGATACGCAGTATTTT. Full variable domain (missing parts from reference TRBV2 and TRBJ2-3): EPEVTQTPSHQVTQMGQEVILRCVPISNHLYFYWYRQILGQKVEFLVSFYNNEISEKSEIFDDQFSVERPDGSNFTLKIRSTKLEDSAMYFCASSFTSGGADTQYFGPGTRLTVL.